Listed below are T cell receptor beta chains from one sample, sequenced in a study of beta chain features in type 1 diabetes. Profiling relied on immunoSEQ multiplex PCR, and the TCRdb table lists in-frame clones only, not all of them. The table records over 65,000 clones, 30% to 35% of them present only once. The specimen was stem cell memory CD4+ T cells from blood. The receptors were gathered from a woman aged 18-29 years in good health. Each CDR3 is given with its conserved first and last residue. A D gene is named only where the DNA matches it firmly. Rows may omit the clone size; those that give it use once, few, many or a size class.

D gene: TRBD2; J gene: TRBJ2-1; V gene: TRBV30; clone size: NA; CDR3 DNA: TGTGCCTGGATTAGGACTAGCGGCTTCAATGAGCAGTTCTTC; CDR3 protein: CAWIRTSGFNEQFF
D gene: NA; J gene: TRBJ2-7; V gene: TRBV7-4; clone size: few; CDR3 DNA: TGTGCCAGCAGCTTCGGAGCCTACGAGCAGTACTTC; CDR3 protein: CASSFGAYEQYF
D gene: NA; J gene: TRBJ1-1; V gene: TRBV7-9; clone size: NA; CDR3 DNA: TGTGCCAGTAGCTTCCGCGGGTTCGACGGTGAAGCTTTCTTT; CDR3 protein: CASSFRGFDGEAFF
D gene: NA; J gene: TRBJ1-4; V gene: TRBV14; clone size: few; CDR3 DNA: TGTGCCAGCAGCCAAGATCTGTGGGACCCCGGGAGGGAAAAACTGTTTTTT; CDR3 protein: CASSQDLWDPGREKLFF
D gene: TRBD1; J gene: TRBJ1-2; V gene: TRBV5-4; clone size: once; CDR3 DNA: TGTGCCAGCAGCTTAAACAGGGGGTCGGGCTATGGCTACACCTTC; CDR3 protein: CASSLNRGSGYGYTF
D gene: NA; J gene: TRBJ1-2; V gene: TRBV14; clone size: few; CDR3 DNA: TGTGCCAGCAGCCAAGAAAGGCAGGGAAGGGGCTACACCTTC; CDR3 protein: CASSQERQGRGYTF
D gene: NA; J gene: TRBJ1-3; V gene: TRBV9; clone size: few; CDR3 DNA: TGTGCCAGCAGCGTAGGGGACACTGGAAACACCATATATTTT; CDR3 protein: CASSVGDTGNTIYF
D gene: TRBD1; J gene: TRBJ1-1; V gene: TRBV19; clone size: NA; CDR3 DNA: TGTGCCAGTAGTGCCACAGGGGAGAGCACTGAAGCTTTCTTT; CDR3 protein: CASSATGESTEAFF
D gene: NA; J gene: TRBJ2-7; V gene: TRBV7-2; clone size: few; CDR3 DNA: TGTGCCAGCAGACCGTCGGTAGGGAGGGAGCAGTACTTC; CDR3 protein: CASRPSVGREQYF
D gene: TRBD1; J gene: TRBJ2-3; V gene: TRBV7-9; clone size: few; CDR3 DNA: TGTGCCAGCAGCTTTAGACAGGGGTCGGGCACAGATACGCAGTATTTT; CDR3 protein: CASSFRQGSGTDTQYF